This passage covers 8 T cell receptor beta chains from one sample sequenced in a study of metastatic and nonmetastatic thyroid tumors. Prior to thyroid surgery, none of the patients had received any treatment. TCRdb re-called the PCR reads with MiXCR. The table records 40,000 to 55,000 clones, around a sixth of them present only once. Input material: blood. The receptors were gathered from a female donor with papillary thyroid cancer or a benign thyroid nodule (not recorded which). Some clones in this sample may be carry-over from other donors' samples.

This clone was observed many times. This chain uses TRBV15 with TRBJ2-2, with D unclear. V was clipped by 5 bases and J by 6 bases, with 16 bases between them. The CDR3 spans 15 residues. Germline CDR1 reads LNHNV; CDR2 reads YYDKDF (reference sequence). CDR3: CATSPLNREAGELFF. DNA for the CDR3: TGTGCCACCAGCCCCTTAAACAGAGAGGCCGGGGAGCTGTTTTTT. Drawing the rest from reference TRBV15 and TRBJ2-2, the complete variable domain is DAMVIQNPRYQVTQFGKPVTLSCSQTLNHNVMYWYQQKSSQAPKLLFHYYDKDFNNEADTPDNFQSRRPNTSFCFLDIRSPGLGDTAMYLCATSPLNREAGELFFGEGSRLTVL.

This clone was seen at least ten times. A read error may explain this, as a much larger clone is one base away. This chain's CDR3 is CASSKPGQRASYGYTF. CDR3 DNA: TGTGCCAGCAGCAAGCCAGGACAGAGGGCTAGTTATGGCTACACCTTC. This chain links TRBV11-1 with TRBJ1-2; perhaps TRBD1 as D (6 bases). The germline gives CDR1 SGHAT, CDR2 FQDESV (reference sequence). The V end lost 5 bases, the J end lost 5 bases, and 21 bases lay between the germline ends. The CDR3 is 16 residues long.

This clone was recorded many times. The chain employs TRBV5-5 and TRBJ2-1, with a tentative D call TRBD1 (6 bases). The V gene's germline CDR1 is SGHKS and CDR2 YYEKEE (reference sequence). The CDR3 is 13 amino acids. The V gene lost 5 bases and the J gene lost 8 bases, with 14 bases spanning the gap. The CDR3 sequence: CASRRDNQYEQFF. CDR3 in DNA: TGTGCCAGCAGACGGGACAACCAGTATGAGCAGTTCTTC.

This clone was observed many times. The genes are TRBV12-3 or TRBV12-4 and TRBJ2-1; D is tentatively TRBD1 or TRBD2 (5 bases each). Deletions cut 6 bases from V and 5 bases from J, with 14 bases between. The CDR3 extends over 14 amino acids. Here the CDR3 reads CASRPGTIDNEQFF. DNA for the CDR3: TGTGCCAGCAGACCCGGGACCATCGACAATGAGCAGTTCTTC.

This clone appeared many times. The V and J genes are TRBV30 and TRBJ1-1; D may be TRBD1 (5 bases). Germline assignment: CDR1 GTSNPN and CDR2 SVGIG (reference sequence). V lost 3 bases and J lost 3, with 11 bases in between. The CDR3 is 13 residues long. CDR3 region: CAWRAWGDTEAFF. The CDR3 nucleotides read TGTGCCTGGAGAGCGTGGGGGGACACTGAAGCTTTCTTT.

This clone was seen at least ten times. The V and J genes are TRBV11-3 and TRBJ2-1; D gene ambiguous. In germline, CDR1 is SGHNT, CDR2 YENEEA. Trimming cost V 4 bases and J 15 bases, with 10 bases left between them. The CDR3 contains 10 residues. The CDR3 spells CASSSNKSFF. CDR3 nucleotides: TGTGCCAGCAGCTCAAATAAGTCGTTCTTC.

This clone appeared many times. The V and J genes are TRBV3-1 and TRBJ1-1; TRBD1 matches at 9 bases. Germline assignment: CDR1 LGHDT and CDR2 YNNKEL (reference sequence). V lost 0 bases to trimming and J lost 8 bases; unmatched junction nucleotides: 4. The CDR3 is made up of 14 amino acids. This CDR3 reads CASSQDSGQGEAFF. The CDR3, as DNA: TGTGCCAGCAGCCAAGACTCCGGACAGGGGGAAGCTTTCTTT.

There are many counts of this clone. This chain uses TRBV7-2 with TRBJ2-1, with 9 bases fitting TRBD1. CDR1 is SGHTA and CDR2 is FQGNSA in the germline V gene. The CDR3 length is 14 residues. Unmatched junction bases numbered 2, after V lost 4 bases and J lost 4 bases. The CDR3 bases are TGTGCCAGCAGCTCGGACAGGGGTTACAATGAGCAGTTCTTC. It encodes CASSSDRGYNEQFF.